The source of this T cell receptor (beta chain) is a study of blood T cell repertoires in COVID-19 (TCRdb year 2020). About the study as a whole: Collaborator samples came from the United States, Italy and Spain and covered acute and convalescent phases of COVID-19. The prospective study material was composed of cDNA or gDNA derived from T cells, B-cell-depleted T cells, or PBMCs. Subjects who had been exposed to COVID-19, were actively infected with it, or had recovered from it provided the deeply sampled blood TCRbeta repertoires that made up the dataset. The repertoires were released in a freely available public database meant as a resource for research on the immune response to SARS-CoV-2. The samples were drawn from two sources: the first 160 participants of the ongoing ImmuneRACE study, and some 1,300 subjects contributed by 6 global collaborators. Nearly every sample came with metadata listing a de-identified subject ID, COVID-19 status, age in years and sex. Where HLA class I and class II types were available, the types were taken from metadata supplied by the sample provider, not from assay-based typing. Study-wide conclusions, independent of this receptor: How much clinical and demographic metadata was included differed by source and by participant, and the metadata was provided uncurated.

The junction carries 13 bases between V and J, which are trimmed by 4 bases and 2 bases respectively. CDR3 length: 15 amino acids, cysteine to phenylalanine. Kept here is only the CDR3 DNA, which spans 45 bases and is read in frame from base 1. Looking up the germline V gene yields CDR1 SGDLS and CDR2 YYNGEE. TCRbeta CDR3 regions were amplified from genomic DNA using the immunoSEQ Assay, a bias-controlled multiplex PCR. On the authors' methods: Within the assay, amplification of reference gene primers was used to estimate how many nucleated cells each sample contained. Sequence reads were collapsed and filtered to measure the absolute abundance of every unique TCRbeta CDR3 rearrangement. For each sample, productive Simpson clonality was calculated as the square root of Simpson's diversity index across productive rearrangements. The source is immuneACCESS, and TCRdb retained only in-frame sequences with V and J called. Part of the clones is not carried over; for the studies checked, unresolved V genes explain less than half of this, and the remainder is unexplained. V, J and clone size are those of that table, while D and trimming were read from the DNA. The sample profile shows around 160,000 clones; 88% of them were found once. The top ten clones comprise about 2.5% of the sample.

Whole blood was collected in K2EDTA tubes by collaborating institutions according to the institutions' own protocols. For TCRbeta analysis, collaborator samples were shipped as frozen whole blood, as isolated PBMCs, or as DNA extracted from either sample type. Regarding this clone: It has no known antigen specificity. Within one base of it there is no much larger clone, and no base qualities were kept.

The TCR originated in a human donor in a cohort sampled during active COVID-19. The specimen sequenced was peripheral blood. The V and J genes are TRBV9 and TRBJ2-4; the D region possibly corresponds to TRBD2 (6 bases align). CDR3 reads: CASSPGGGSKNIQYF. The nucleotide sequence is given as TGTGCCAGCAGCCCTGGGGGAGGTTCCAAAAACATTCAGTACTTC.